A selection of T cell receptor beta chains follows, all from one sample in a study of blood T cell repertoires in COVID-19. Produced via immunoSEQ multiplex PCR; TCRdb's table is partial and in-frame only. The data contain about 180,000 clones, approximately 80% of them singletons. Sequenced input: peripheral blood. The receptors originated from a human donor in a cohort sampled during active COVID-19. Both conserved end residues are part of each CDR3. D genes are given only for firm matches. Only some rows state a clone size, as once, few, many or a class for expanded clones.

>TRBJ2-7|.|TRBV28|15|TRBD1
CASSPAGTGVYEQYF
TGTGCCAGCAGTCCGGCCGGGACAGGGGTGTACGAGCAGTACTTC
>TRBJ2-7|.|TRBV19|13|.
CASSMDKTYEQYF
TGTGCCAGTAGTATGGACAAGACCTACGAGCAGTACTTC
>TRBJ2-7|.|TRBV29-1|14|.
CSVEDQTGTYEQYF
TGCAGCGTTGAAGACCAGACTGGAACCTACGAGCAGTACTTC
>TRBJ1-1|few|TRBV12-3/TRBV12-4|13|.
CASRHQDYTEAFF
TGTGCCAGCAGGCATCAGGATTACACTGAAGCTTTCTTT
>TRBJ2-5|.|TRBV6-6|14|TRBD1
CASRLQGARETQYF
TGTGCCAGCAGATTACAGGGGGCGCGGGAGACCCAGTACTTC
>TRBJ2-7|.|TRBV4-2|17|TRBD2
CASSQELGTSGPYEQYF
TGTGCCAGCAGCCAAGAGTTGGGGACTAGCGGGCCCTACGAGCAGTACTTC
>TRBJ2-1|.|TRBV6-2/TRBV6-3|21|.
CASSSHRAVQRVRGRNNEQFF
TGTGCCAGCAGTTCTCATCGAGCAGTTCAACGGGTGCGGGGCAGAAACAATGAGCAGTTCTTC
>TRBJ1-1|.|TRBV5-4|17|TRBD1
CASSLATGGAGPNEAFF
TGTGCCAGCAGCTTGGCGACAGGGGGCGCGGGCCCGAATGAAGCTTTCTTT
>TRBJ1-2|few|TRBV12-3/TRBV12-4|13|.
CASSFPGAWGYTF
TGTGCCAGCAGTTTCCCGGGAGCTTGGGGCTACACCTTC
>TRBJ2-7|.|TRBV5-6|15|TRBD1
CASSSGQGVTYEQYF
TGTGCCAGCAGCTCCGGACAGGGAGTAACCTACGAGCAGTACTTC
>TRBJ1-3|.|TRBV5-4|14|.
CASSPPGAGNTIYF
TGTGCCAGCAGCCCACCGGGAGCTGGAAACACCATATATTTT
>TRBJ1-1|.|TRBV28|15|.
CATASGGARGTEAFF
TGTGCCACCGCATCTGGGGGGGCGCGGGGCACTGAAGCTTTCTTT
>TRBJ1-2|.|TRBV3-1/TRBV3-2|14|.
CASSQGETGYGYTF
TGTGCCAGCAGCCAAGGCGAGACAGGTTATGGCTACACCTTC
>TRBJ2-5|.|TRBV7-9|17|TRBD2
CASSLARGLAGVETQYF
TGTGCCAGCAGCTTAGCGCGGGGACTAGCGGGAGTGGAGACCCAGTACTTC
>TRBJ2-7|once|TRBV3-1/TRBV3-2|15|TRBD2
CASSHLQRGSYEQYF
TGTGCCAGCAGCCACCTCCAGCGGGGCTCCTACGAGCAGTACTTC
>TRBJ1-2|once|TRBV7-2|14|.
CASSLDGQGSGYTF
TGTGCCAGCAGCTTAGATGGGCAGGGGAGCGGCTACACCTTC
>TRBJ2-3|.|TRBV3-1/TRBV3-2|17|TRBD2
CASSQGTSGSSTDTQYF
TGTGCCAGCAGCCAAGGGACTAGCGGAAGTAGCACAGATACGCAGTATTTT
>TRBJ1-5|few|TRBV4-1|16|.
CASSQGSGSPNQPQHF
TGCGCCAGCAGCCAAGGGTCGGGGTCCCCCAATCAGCCCCAGCATTTT
>TRBJ1-2|.|TRBV20-1|11|.
CSARFGHGYTF
TGCAGTGCTAGATTTGGGCATGGCTACACCTTC
>TRBJ1-3|few|TRBV7-6|15|.
CASSHRAGAGNTIYF
TGTGCCAGCAGCCACCGGGCGGGGGCTGGAAACACCATATATTTT
>TRBJ2-3|.|TRBV2|21|TRBD2
CASSEHMVMRLAGGNTDTQYF
TGTGCCAGCAGTGAACATATGGTGATGAGACTAGCGGGAGGCAACACAGATACGCAGTATTTT
>TRBJ1-2|.|TRBV7-2|15|.
CASSLVGQGLGGYTF
TGTGCCAGCAGCTTAGTAGGTCAGGGGCTTGGTGGCTACACCTTC